The 9 T cell receptor beta chains in this list originate from one sample, sequenced in a study of blood T cell repertoires in COVID-19. Profiled with immunoSEQ multiplex PCR; TCRdb holds only in-frame clones, not every one. Of some 80,000 clones listed, approximately 78% are singletons. The source material was peripheral blood. All receptors derive from a human donor in a cohort sampled during active COVID-19.

CDR3 loop: CASSATPGYNSPLHF. Here the CDR3 DNA reads TGTGCCAGCAGCGCCACACCAGGGTATAATTCACCCCTCCACTTT. This chain links TRBV9 with TRBJ1-6; D is perhaps TRBD1 (5 bases). CDR1 and CDR2 (germline): SGDLS, YYNGEE. V lost 3 bases, J lost 4 bases, and 11 bases lay in between. The CDR3 has 15 residues.

The CDR3 sequence is CASSPRNAERGTSSTDTQYF. Here the CDR3 DNA reads TGTGCCAGCTCACCTCGGAACGCGGAGCGGGGGACCTCTAGCACAGATACGCAGTATTTT. This chain links TRBV18 with TRBJ2-3; 8 nucleotides match TRBD2. The CDR3 runs 20 residues. J was trimmed by 0 bases and V by 3 bases; bases with no gene match: 17. From germline, CDR1 is KGHSH and CDR2 LQKENI.

This clone was seen once. The chain combines TRBV7-2 with TRBJ1-6; 9 bases align to TRBD1. The J segment lost 6 bases and the V segment lost 4 bases, leaving 4 bases of the junction unmatched. The CDR3 covers 15 residues. Germline V lookup: CDR1 SGHTA, CDR2 FQGNSA. For the CDR3, the DNA is TGTGCCAGCAGCTCCCGGGACAGGGTTAATTCACCCCTCCACTTT. Amino acids: CASSSRDRVNSPLHF.

The CDR3 reads CASSQDRNTEAFF. In nucleotides, the CDR3 is TGTGCCAGCAGCCAGGACAGGAACACTGAAGCTTTCTTT. The rearrangement links TRBV3-1 (or the pseudogene TRBV3-2) to TRBJ1-1; maybe TRBD1 (6 bases). The CDR3 loop spans 13 amino acids. The germline gives CDR1 LGHDT, CDR2 YNNKEL (reference sequence). V was cut by 3 bases and J by 1 base, with 6 bases left in between.

The CDR3 DNA reads as TGTGCCAGCAGTGACTCGAAGCGGGGTGGCACCGGGGAGCTGTTTTTT. It yields the protein CASSDSKRGGTGELFF. The chain carries TRBV6-4 and TRBJ2-2; 7 bases are shared with TRBD2. The CDR3 is made up of 16 amino acids. The junction had 5 bases not matched to a gene; V was cut back by 0 bases and J by 4 bases. Germline V lookup: CDR1 MRHNA, CDR2 SNTAGT.

The rearrangement joins TRBV4-2 to TRBJ1-1; 7 nucleotides align to TRBD1. There are 15 residues in the CDR3. The junction had 3 bases not matched to a gene; V was cut back by 1 base and J by 1 base. CDR1 is LGHNA and CDR2 is YNFKEQ in the germline V gene. Here the CDR3 reads CASSQGQGWNTEAFF. For the CDR3, the DNA is TGTGCCAGCAGCCAAGGACAGGGATGGAACACTGAAGCTTTCTTT.

This chain connects TRBV5-8 to TRBJ2-7; maybe TRBD1 (6 bases). The V end was cut by 2 bases, the J end by 2 bases, with 14 bases between. The germline CDR1 and CDR2 sequences are SGHTS and YDEGEE. This CDR3 is 15 amino acids long. Here the CDR3 reads CASSFGTPVTYEQYF. In DNA form, the CDR3 reads TGTGCCAGCAGCTTTGGGACACCCGTGACCTACGAGCAGTACTTC.

The table lists this clone with a few counts. This sequence joins TRBV5-4 and TRBJ1-1; D is unclear. The CDR3 is 13 amino acids. Germline lookup yields CDR1 SGHNT and CDR2 YYREEE (reference sequence). The V end lost 0 bases, the J end lost 2 bases, and 5 bases lay between the germline ends. CDR3 DNA sequence: TGTGCCAGCAGCTTGGTTATAAACACTGAAGCTTTCTTT. Its protein product is CASSLVINTEAFF.

This chain uses TRBV19 with TRBJ1-1; D unresolved. Trimming pared 3 bases from V and 2 bases from J, leaving 13 bases between. Germline V gene sequence: CDR1 LNHDA, CDR2 SQIVND (reference sequence). The CDR3 has 15 amino acids. The CDR3: CASSMRSGPNTEAFF. The CDR3, as DNA: TGTGCCAGTAGTATGAGATCTGGGCCCAACACTGAAGCTTTCTTT.